The 24 T cell receptor beta chains below were found in one sample sequenced in a study of blood T cell repertoires in COVID-19 (dated by TCRdb to about 2020). To prepare the library, the immunoSEQ multiplex PCR assay was applied. The source is immuneACCESS, and TCRdb retained only in-frame sequences with V and J called. Part of the clones is not carried over; for the studies checked, unresolved V genes explain less than half of this, and the remainder is unexplained. The sample table shows under 500,000 clones, and roughly 90% are seen once. More than 4% of the sample is taken by the ten largest. Specimen: peripheral blood. The source is a woman in her 30s with acute or convalescent COVID-19.

This clone was seen only a few times. The V call is TRBV7-6, the J call TRBJ2-1; 8 bases fit TRBD2. The CDR3 spans 15 residues. The germline V gene has CDR1 SGHVS and CDR2 FNYEAQ. Trimming removed 5 bases from V and 0 bases from J; junction bases left unmatched: 3. As DNA, the CDR3 is TGTGCCAGCAGCCCTGCGGGGGGCTCCTACAATGAGCAGTTCTTC. Translated: CASSPAGGSYNEQFF.

The J gene is TRBJ2-7, the V gene TRBV5-4; D uncertain. The length of the CDR3 is 14 residues. CDR1 is SGHNT, CDR2 YYREEE, per germline (reference sequence). The ends were cut back, 3 bases at V and 5 bases at J, with 15 bases in the middle. CDR3 bases: TGTGCCAGCAGCTCGTCCAAACAGTTCCACGAGCAGTACTTC. This codes for CASSSSKQFHEQYF.

The chain is built from TRBV28 and TRBJ1-5; 8 positions agree with TRBD1. The CDR3 has 16 amino acids. Germline V CDR1 and CDR2: MDHEN, SYDVKM. With V trimmed by 6 bases and J by 4 bases, 11 bases remained unmatched. The CDR3 is CASRGFGTGQNQPQHF. The CDR3, as DNA: TGTGCCAGCAGGGGTTTTGGGACAGGACAGAATCAGCCCCAGCATTTT.

The chain uses TRBV23-1 and TRBJ2-7; D may be TRBD1 (5 bases). TRBV23-1 is flagged as an ORF with uncertain function. Trimming removed 4 bases from V and 2 bases from J, with 21 bases in between. This CDR3 spans 17 amino acids. The CDR3 sequence is CASSRGRRVEWAYEQYF. CDR3 bases: TGCGCCAGCAGTCGGGGCAGGAGAGTGGAGTGGGCCTACGAGCAGTACTTC.

The chain has TRBV5-1 and TRBJ1-1, with D possibly matching TRBD1 (6 bases). Germline lookup yields CDR1 SGHRS and CDR2 YFSETQ. V lost 4 bases and J 1 base, leaving 11 bases between the germline ends. The CDR3 is made up of 14 amino acids. Here the CDR3 DNA reads TGCGCCAGCAGCGATTACAGGGCGAACACTGAAGCTTTCTTT. This sequence encodes CASSDYRANTEAFF.

The V and J genes are TRBV2 and TRBJ1-5; the match to TRBD1 covers 7 bases. The CDR3 totals 15 residues. The V gene end was trimmed by 6 bases and the J gene end by 7 bases; junction bases not matched to a gene: 12. CDR1 is SNHLY, CDR2 FYNNEI, per germline. The CDR3 bases are TGTGCCAGCAGGTATACAGGGGAATCACGACAGCCCCAGCATTTT. Translation: CASRYTGESRQPQHF.

This sequence joins TRBV24-1 and TRBJ2-3, with D perhaps matching TRBD1 (6 bases). V shed 4 bases and J shed 2 bases, with 15 bases lying between them. Looked up from germline, CDR1 is KGHDR and CDR2 is SFDVKD. The CDR3 runs 16 residues. The CDR3 sequence is CATSESWDTNTDTQYF. The DNA of the CDR3 is TGTGCCACCAGTGAGTCCTGGGACACTAACACAGATACGCAGTATTTT.

This clone was seen only once. The V call is TRBV4-1, the J call TRBJ2-5, with 12 bases identical to TRBD1. CDR1 and CDR2 (germline): MGHRA, YSYEKL. V shed 4 bases, J shed 4 bases, and the junction held 10 bases outside the gene matches. CDR3 length: 17 residues. The CDR3 DNA follows: TGCGCCAGCAGCCCTCCGGGACAGGGGGCGAACCGAGAGACCCAGTACTTC. This sequence encodes CASSPPGQGANRETQYF.

The chain employs TRBV7-9 and TRBJ1-6; D is perhaps TRBD1 (6 bases). In germline, CDR1 is SEHNR, CDR2 FQNEAQ (reference sequence). The ends were cut back, 6 bases at V and 5 bases at J, with 20 bases in the middle. This CDR3 is built from 17 residues. CDR3 DNA sequence: TGTGCCAGCAGTTATGACCCCCAGGACAGTAATAATTCACCCCTCCACTTT. This sequence encodes CASSYDPQDSNNSPLHF.

The sample holds a few counts of this clone. The genes are TRBV21-1 and TRBJ1-2; the tabulated D call, TRBD1, remains unverified against the DNA. TRBV21-1 is an annotated pseudogene. This CDR3 comprises 14 residues. DNA for the CDR3: TGTGCCAGCATCCTTGACAGGGCTTTTCATGGCTACACCTTC. As protein: CASILDRAFHGYTF.

The chain carries TRBV19 and TRBJ1-5; TRBD1 matches at 8 bases. This CDR3 has 14 amino acids. V shed 1 base, J shed 6 bases, and the junction held 2 bases outside the gene matches. CDR1 is LNHDA and CDR2 is SQIVND in the germline V gene (reference sequence). CDR3 in amino acids: CASSIGTGSQPQHF. CDR3 coding DNA: TGTGCCAGTAGTATAGGGACAGGGTCTCAGCCCCAGCATTTT.

The chain carries TRBV2 and TRBJ2-4; possible D gene TRBD2, 6 bases. The V and J ends lost 6 bases and 0 bases respectively, with 15 bases between them. CDR3 length: 16 amino acids. The V gene's germline CDR1 is SNHLY and CDR2 FYNNEI. This chain's CDR3 is CASRPGLPLAKNIQYF. CDR3 in DNA: TGTGCCAGCAGGCCGGGACTCCCACTAGCCAAAAACATTCAGTACTTC.

The chain is built from TRBV29-1 and TRBJ1-5, with 7 bases aligning to TRBD1. V shed 4 bases and J 2 bases; nucleotides not matched to a gene: 2. Germline assignment: CDR1 SQVTM and CDR2 ANQGSEA. The CDR3 sequence is 13 residues long. This CDR3 is CSVGQGGNQPQHF. The CDR3 coding sequence is TGCAGCGTTGGACAGGGTGGCAATCAGCCCCAGCATTTT.

V and J are TRBV7-8 and TRBJ2-7; the match to TRBD2 covers 7 bases. Trimming removed 5 bases from V and 3 bases from J; junction bases left unmatched: 7. The CDR3 contains 14 residues. CDR1 and CDR2 from the germline V gene are SGHVS and FQNEAQ. The CDR3 here is CASSAWEGFYEQYF. In nucleotides, the CDR3 is TGTGCCAGCAGCGCCTGGGAGGGTTTCTACGAGCAGTACTTC.

The CDR3 region has the DNA TGTGCCAGTAGTTTCAGGGGTAGCAATCAGCCCCAGCATTTT. This sequence encodes CASSFRGSNQPQHF. V is TRBV19 and J is TRBJ1-5, with D perhaps TRBD1 (6 bases). V lost 5 bases, J lost 0 bases, and 8 bases lay in between. This CDR3 contains 14 residues. The germline CDR1 and CDR2 sequences are LNHDA and SQIVND (reference sequence).

J is TRBJ1-6 and V is TRBV6-1, with D maybe TRBD1 (6 bases). CDR1 MNHNS and CDR2 SASEGT come from the germline V gene. This CDR3 has 16 amino acids. V gave up 3 bases and J gave up 3 bases, with 12 bases separating them. In DNA form, the CDR3 reads TGTGCCAGCAGTGATGGACAGCGGGGCTATAATTCACCCCTCCACTTT. Translation: CASSDGQRGYNSPLHF.

The chain combines TRBV28 with TRBJ1-4; D call uncertain. CDR3 length: 14 residues. From germline, CDR1 is MDHEN and CDR2 SYDVKM. V was pared by 8 bases and J by 4 bases, with 14 bases between. The CDR3 reads CASLEAGSNEKLFF. CDR3 bases: TGTGCCAGCCTCGAGGCGGGAAGTAATGAAAAACTGTTTTTT.

The rearrangement uses TRBV10-2 and TRBJ2-1; D may be TRBD2 (5 bases). Trimming took 10 bases from V and 2 from J, leaving 6 bases between them. The CDR3 extends over 11 amino acids. The germline V gene encodes CDR1 WSHSY and CDR2 SAAADI. The CDR3: CATTTYNEQFF. Written as DNA, the CDR3 is TGCGCCACGACTACCTACAATGAGCAGTTCTTC.

In this sample, this clone turned up once. The genes are TRBV6-2 or TRBV6-3 and TRBJ1-3; D uncertain. Trimming shortened V by 8 bases and J by 0 bases, and 8 bases separated the two germline ends. Germline V gives CDR1 MNHEY, CDR2 SVGEGT. The CDR3 has 13 amino acids. The CDR3 sequence is CASGWSSGNTIYF. The CDR3, as DNA: TGTGCCAGCGGTTGGAGCTCTGGAAACACCATATATTTT.

The genes are TRBV27 and TRBJ1-4, with 9 positions matching TRBD1. The trim removed 4 bases at V and 7 bases at J, leaving 4 bases unmatched. The CDR3 length is 14 residues. Germline CDR1 reads MNHEY; CDR2 reads SMNVEV (reference sequence). CDR3 DNA sequence: TGTGCCAGCAGTTACAGGGGGCGAAGTGAAAAACTGTTTTTT. Translation: CASSYRGRSEKLFF.

This clone was seen a handful of times. The chain carries TRBV6-5 and TRBJ1-6; D is possibly TRBD1 (5 bases). Trimming left V 7 bases short and J 6 bases short, with 16 bases between. The CDR3 is 15 amino acids. Germline assignment: CDR1 MNHEY and CDR2 SVGAGI. CDR3 sequence reads: CASKTRDSANSPLHF. In DNA, the CDR3 is TGTGCCAGCAAAACCAGAGACAGCGCTAATTCACCCCTCCACTTT.

The chain couples TRBV5-6 to TRBJ1-1; TRBD1 might be the D (5 bases). The CDR3 is made up of 15 amino acids. With 2 bases removed from V and 1 base from J, the gap between germline ends came to 12 bases. Germline lookup yields CDR1 SGHDT and CDR2 YYEEEE. CDR3: CASSLLPTENTEAFF. CDR3 DNA sequence: TGTGCCAGCAGCTTACTACCGACAGAGAACACTGAAGCTTTCTTT. Variable domain in full (rest from reference TRBV5-6 and TRBJ1-1): DAGVTQSPTHLIKTRGQQVTLRCSPKSGHDTVSWYQQALGQGPQFIFQYYEEEERQRGNFPDRFSGHQFPNYSSELNVNALLLGDSALYLCASSLLPTENTEAFFGQGTRLTVV.

This chain uses TRBV2 with TRBJ2-1; TRBD1 matches at 7 bases. Trimming at V came to 11 bases and at J to 1 base, leaving 8 bases not matched to a gene. CDR1 SNHLY and CDR2 FYNNEI come from the germline V gene. The length of the CDR3 is 14 residues. The CDR3 DNA reads TGTGCCTCAACCCGGGACAGATCCTACAATGAGCAGTTCTTC. Its translation is CASTRDRSYNEQFF.

The chain combines TRBV7-3 with TRBJ2-1; the match to TRBD1 covers 9 bases. Germline V CDR1 and CDR2: SGHTA, FQGTGA. This CDR3 has 16 residues. Trimming took 5 bases from V and 3 from J; bases not matched to a gene: 8. In nucleotides, the CDR3 is TGTGCCAGCAGCCCAAAAGGACAGGGGTACTACAATGAGCAGTTCTTC. The encoded protein is CASSPKGQGYYNEQFF.